The 30 T cell receptor beta chains reported below all come from one sample, sequenced in a study of blood T cell repertoires in COVID-19 (dated by TCRdb to 2019 to 2021). Library preparation used the immunoSEQ multiplex PCR assay. TCRdb carries this immuneACCESS record with in-frame sequences only. Its versions omit some clonotypes, under half of them owing to an unresolved V gene in the studies checked, with the rest unexplained. The sample data list 170,000 or so clones, and 88% of these were observed just once. The biggest ten clones account for approximately 9% of the sample. The sample taken for sequencing was PBMCs or T cells enriched from blood (not recorded which). Source of these receptors: a woman under 30 who had recovered from COVID-19.

This sequence joins TRBV4-2 and TRBJ2-2, with 7 bases lining up with TRBD1. Germline values: CDR1 LGHNA, CDR2 YNFKEQ. V lost 3 bases, J lost 0 bases, and 4 bases stayed unmatched. This CDR3 spans 16 amino acids. CDR3 DNA sequence: TGTGCCAGCAGCCAGGGGGACAGATCGAACACCGGGGAGCTGTTTTTT. Protein sequence: CASSQGDRSNTGELFF.

The chain has TRBV10-1 and TRBJ2-1, with D possibly being TRBD2 (6 bases). The CDR3 runs to 13 residues. The germline gives CDR1 WNHNN, CDR2 SYGVQD (reference sequence). V gave up 3 bases and J gave up 10 bases, with 13 bases separating them. CDR3: CASSDSTRSEQFF. CDR3 coding DNA: TGCGCCAGCAGTGATTCGACTAGGAGCGAGCAGTTCTTC.

The DNA for the CDR3 is TGCAGCGTTGAAACTGGACAGGCCTACGAGCAGTACTTC. Protein sequence: CSVETGQAYEQYF. The gene calls are TRBV29-1 and TRBJ2-7; 7 positions match TRBD1. The germline gives CDR1 SQVTM, CDR2 ANQGSEA. Germline trimming cut 2 bases from V and 2 bases from J; bases unmatched to any gene: 3. CDR3 length equals 13 residues.

The chain couples TRBV11-2 to TRBJ2-5; 9 bases fit TRBD1. The germline gives CDR1 SGHAT, CDR2 FQNNGV. Trimming removed 3 bases from V and 4 bases from J; junction bases left unmatched: 12. The CDR3 covers 17 residues. CDR3 nucleotides: TGTGCCAGCAGCTTGGCCGGGACAGGGTCAGGATTAGAGACCCAGTACTTC. Protein sequence: CASSLAGTGSGLETQYF.

This chain uses TRBV20-1 with TRBJ1-1, with D possibly TRBD1 on 5 matching bases. The V gene lost 3 bases and the J gene lost 5 bases, with 7 bases spanning the gap. This CDR3 is built from 11 residues. Germline V lookup: CDR1 DFQATT, CDR2 SNEGSKA (reference sequence). This CDR3 reads CSASGGTEAFF. The CDR3, as DNA: TGCAGTGCTAGCGGGGGTACTGAAGCTTTCTTT.

The chain has TRBV5-6 and TRBJ2-3, with no clear D. The V and J ends lost 0 bases and 2 bases respectively, with 13 bases between them. CDR3 length equals 16 residues. Germline CDR1 SGHDT, CDR2 YYEEEE. CDR3 sequence: CASSLELAYYTDTQYF. CDR3 nucleotides: TGTGCCAGCAGCTTGGAGCTGGCCTACTACACAGATACGCAGTATTTT.

The V and J genes are TRBV9 and TRBJ2-3; 9 nucleotides match TRBD2. The V and J ends lost 0 bases and 3 bases, in that order; junction bases with no gene match: 2. Germline lookup yields CDR1 SGDLS and CDR2 YYNGEE. CDR3 size: 15 residues. DNA of the CDR3: TGTGCCAGCAGCGTAGGCGGGGGGGGGACAGATACGCAGTATTTT. It specifies CASSVGGGGTDTQYF.

The rearrangement uses TRBV27 and TRBJ2-7; D might be TRBD1 (6 bases). The CDR3 runs 16 residues. Germline CDR1 is MNHEY and CDR2 is SMNVEV (reference sequence). With 0 bases removed from V and 0 bases from J, the gap between germline ends came to 12 bases. The CDR3 sequence: CASSLSQGSSSYEQYF. The DNA for the CDR3 is TGTGCCAGCAGTTTATCTCAGGGGTCGAGCTCCTACGAGCAGTACTTC.

This chain links TRBV19 with TRBJ1-5, with 7 bases lining up with TRBD1. The CDR3 is 17 amino acids. V dropped 5 bases and J dropped 0; count of bases not matched to a gene: 10. The V gene's germline CDR1 is LNHDA and CDR2 SQIVND (reference sequence). CDR3: CASSPRDRADSNQPQHF. CDR3 DNA: TGTGCCAGTAGTCCGAGAGACAGGGCGGATAGCAATCAGCCCCAGCATTTT.

The J gene is TRBJ1-2, the V gene TRBV3-1 (or the pseudogene TRBV3-2); D unresolved. V was cut by 2 bases and J by 4 bases, with 8 bases left in between. CDR3 length: 13 amino acids. CDR1 and CDR2 from the germline V gene are LGHDT and YNNKEL (reference sequence). CDR3 bases: TGTGCCAGCAGCCAACTTTTGTCCTATGGCTACACCTTC. Its protein is CASSQLLSYGYTF.

The gene calls are TRBV5-1 and TRBJ2-1; a weak D match, TRBD2 (6 bases). This CDR3 comprises 11 residues. Trimming took off 8 bases at V and 7 bases at J, with 10 bases between the two ends. Germline assignment: CDR1 SGHRS and CDR2 YFSETQ. CDR3 bases: TGCGCCAGGGGGACTTTTAATGAGCAGTTCTTC. Its protein is CARGTFNEQFF. Variable domain in full (rest from reference TRBV5-1 and TRBJ2-1): KAGVTQTPRYLIKTRGQQVTLSCSPISGHRSVSWYQQTPGQGLQFLFEYFSETQRNKGNFPGRFSGRQFSNSRSEMNVSTLELGDSALYLCARGTFNEQFFGPGTRLTVL.

The V and J genes are TRBV28 and TRBJ1-4, with D unclear. The V and J ends lost 3 bases and 7 bases respectively, with 15 bases between them. The germline CDR1 and CDR2 sequences are MDHEN and SYDVKM. The CDR3 runs to 15 residues. CDR3 in DNA: TGTGCCAGCAGTTTCGAGGGTGGTTTTATTGAAAAACTGTTTTTT. It translates to CASSFEGGFIEKLFF.

This chain uses TRBV9 with TRBJ2-1; D uncertain. Germline V gives CDR1 SGDLS, CDR2 YYNGEE. Trimming pared 0 bases from V and 0 bases from J, leaving 7 bases between. The CDR3 has 15 residues. CDR3 loop: CASSVEEFSYNEQFF. CDR3 nucleotide sequence: TGTGCCAGCAGCGTAGAAGAGTTCTCCTACAATGAGCAGTTCTTC.

V gene TRBV3-1 (or the pseudogene TRBV3-2) combines with J gene TRBJ1-2, with a tentative D call TRBD1 (6 bases). In germline, CDR1 is LGHDT, CDR2 YNNKEL (reference sequence). V shed 6 bases and J shed 8 bases, with 28 bases lying between them. CDR3 size: 17 residues. The CDR3 region is CASSHPSRQEGTRGYTF. CDR3 in DNA: TGTGCCAGCAGTCACCCAAGTAGACAGGAAGGGACTAGAGGCTACACCTTC.

For this clone: The same CDR3 also results from other DNA sequences found in this sample. This chain uses TRBV7-2 with TRBJ2-7, with 7 positions matching TRBD2. Germline V gives CDR1 SGHTA, CDR2 FQGNSA. With V trimmed by 0 bases and J by 0 bases, 2 bases remained unmatched. The CDR3 consists of 15 residues. CDR3 sequence (DNA): TGTGCCAGCAGCTTAGCGGGAGGGAGCTCCTACGAGCAGTACTTC. It translates to CASSLAGGSSYEQYF. The complete variable domain, with remaining parts taken from reference TRBV7-2 and TRBJ2-7, reads GAGVSQSPSNKVTEKGKDVELRCDPISGHTALYWYRQSLGQGLEFLIYFQGNSAPDKSGLPSDRFSAERTGGSVSTLTIQRTQQEDSAVYLCASSLAGGSSYEQYFGPGTRLTVT.

This chain connects TRBV29-1 to TRBJ2-1, with D tentatively TRBD2 (6 bases). Trimming left V 3 bases short and J 0 bases short, with 6 bases between. CDR1 and CDR2 (germline): SQVTM, ANQGSEA. The CDR3 extends over 13 amino acids. CDR3 nucleotides: TGCAGCGTTGAGGGAGGCTCCTACAATGAGCAGTTCTTC. Protein product: CSVEGGSYNEQFF.

V is TRBV28 and J is TRBJ2-1, with TRBD2 matching 11 bases. The J segment lost 8 bases and the V segment lost 5 bases, leaving 8 bases of the junction unmatched. Germline values: CDR1 MDHEN, CDR2 SYDVKM. The CDR3 runs to 15 residues. CDR3 in DNA: TGTGCCAGCAGTCCGACTAGCGGGATTTCACATGAGCAGTTCTTC. Its protein product is CASSPTSGISHEQFF. Full variable domain (rest looked up from reference TRBV28 and TRBJ2-1): DVKVTQSSRYLVKRTGEKVFLECVQDMDHENMFWYRQDPGLGLRLIYFSYDVKMKEKGDIPEGYSVSREKKERFSLILESASTNQTSMYLCASSPTSGISHEQFFGPGTRLTVL.

The V gene is TRBV3-1 (or the pseudogene TRBV3-2), the J gene TRBJ2-7; 7 bases are shared with TRBD2. Germline CDR1 LGHDT, CDR2 YNNKEL (reference sequence). The length of the CDR3 is 15 residues. Trimming at V came to 3 bases and at J to 4 bases, leaving 9 bases not matched to a gene. DNA of the CDR3: TGTGCCAGCAGCCAGGGCGGACTAGGAAGATACGAGCAGTACTTC. Encoded protein: CASSQGGLGRYEQYF.

The genes are TRBV28 and TRBJ2-7; TRBD1 aligns across 7 bases. J gave up 3 bases and V 5 bases, and 4 bases lay outside the gene matches. CDR3 size: 13 residues. Germline V CDR1 and CDR2: MDHEN, SYDVKM. The CDR3 DNA follows: TGTGCCAGCAGTATAGACAGGGACTACGAGCAGTACTTC. Its protein is CASSIDRDYEQYF.

The rearrangement uses TRBV28 and TRBJ1-4; TRBD1 might be the D (5 bases). The CDR3 has 15 residues. V lost 6 bases to trimming and J lost 5 bases, with 16 bases between them. Germline CDR1 reads MDHEN; CDR2 reads SYDVKM. CDR3 nucleotide sequence: TGTGCCAGCAGCTCTTCCATGGGGCAGAATGAAAAACTGTTTTTT. This translates into CASSSSMGQNEKLFF. Drawing the rest from reference TRBV28 and TRBJ1-4, the complete variable domain is DVKVTQSSRYLVKRTGEKVFLECVQDMDHENMFWYRQDPGLGLRLIYFSYDVKMKEKGDIPEGYSVSREKKERFSLILESASTNQTSMYLCASSSSMGQNEKLFFGSGTQLSVL.

The chain couples TRBV19 to TRBJ2-3, with TRBD2 matching over 9 bases. Germline CDR1 is LNHDA and CDR2 is SQIVND (reference sequence). J gave up 3 bases and V 8 bases, and 15 bases lay outside the gene matches. This CDR3 comprises 17 residues. CDR3 coding DNA: TGTGCCAGTCGACGTCTCCAAGCGGGAGGACCGACAGATACGCAGTATTTT. Its translation is CASRRLQAGGPTDTQYF. The entire variable domain, with the rest obtained from reference TRBV19 and TRBJ2-3, is as follows: DGGITQSPKYLFRKEGQNVTLSCEQNLNHDAMYWYRQDPGQGLRLIYYSQIVNDFQKGDIAEGYSVSREKKESFPLTVTSAQKNPTAFYLCASRRLQAGGPTDTQYFGPGTRLTVL.

The V gene is TRBV4-2, the J gene TRBJ2-3; 10 nucleotides align to TRBD2. The J segment lost 4 bases and the V segment lost 0 bases, leaving 13 bases of the junction unmatched. This CDR3 spans 19 amino acids. In germline, CDR1 is LGHNA, CDR2 YNFKEQ. The CDR3 is CASSQDLVVGSGRADTQYF. The CDR3 coding sequence is TGTGCCAGCAGCCAAGATTTGGTGGTGGGGAGCGGGAGGGCAGATACGCAGTATTTT.

The V call is TRBV10-3, the J call TRBJ1-1; TRBD1 might be the D (6 bases). The germline CDR1 and CDR2 sequences are ENHRY and SYGVKD. Trimming removed 4 bases from V and 3 bases from J, with 15 bases in between. CDR3 size: 15 residues. For the CDR3, the DNA is TGTGCCATCAGTGGTGGGGGGGCGAGGGACACTGAAGCTTTCTTT. Amino acid sequence: CAISGGGARDTEAFF.

This chain connects TRBV28 to TRBJ2-7; possible D gene TRBD2, 5 bases. Trimming stripped 4 bases from V and 3 bases from J, with 16 bases between. The germline V gene has CDR1 MDHEN and CDR2 SYDVKM. This CDR3 is built from 15 residues. This CDR3 is CASSSLRGIVYEQYF. The DNA of the CDR3 is TGTGCCAGCAGTTCGCTTAGAGGGATCGTCTACGAGCAGTACTTC.

This clone appeared a single time. The chain combines TRBV7-9 with TRBJ1-4; D perhaps matches TRBD1 (5 bases). The CDR3 is 14 residues long. Trimming took 3 bases from V and 7 from J, leaving 12 bases between them. CDR1 and CDR2 (germline): SEHNR, FQNEAQ (reference sequence). The CDR3 DNA follows: TGTGCCAGCAGCTTTGACCAGGGCTCTGAAAAACTGTTTTTT. Translated, it gives CASSFDQGSEKLFF.

This clone has a single count. This chain uses TRBV2 with TRBJ1-2; 7 nucleotides match TRBD1. Trimming took 6 bases from V and 3 from J; bases not matched to a gene: 4. CDR1 and CDR2 from the germline V gene are SNHLY and FYNNEI. The CDR3 is 13 amino acids. For the CDR3, the DNA is TGTGCCAGCAGCTACCAGGGGGACTATGGCTACACCTTC. Encoded protein: CASSYQGDYGYTF.

The chain employs TRBV7-9 and TRBJ2-3, with TRBD1 as a possible D gene (5 bases). Germline CDR1 is SEHNR and CDR2 is FQNEAQ (reference sequence). The CDR3 runs 15 residues. Trimming cost V 8 bases and J 4 bases, with 19 bases left between them. The DNA of the CDR3 is TGTGCCAGCGCCCAAGCAGGACATAAAGCAGATACGCAGTATTTT. Translating gives CASAQAGHKADTQYF.

V usage is TRBV14 and J usage is TRBJ1-2, with a weak D call TRBD1 (5 bases). Germline CDR1 is SGHDN and CDR2 is FVKESK. The V end was cut by 1 base, the J end by 7 bases, with 13 bases between. The CDR3 runs to 14 residues. The CDR3 reads CASSQVSGWSGYTF. CDR3 nucleotides: TGTGCCAGCAGCCAAGTTTCAGGGTGGAGTGGCTACACCTTC.

This chain uses TRBV5-1 with TRBJ2-3; possible D gene TRBD1, 6 bases. CDR3 length: 14 residues. Per the germline V gene, CDR1 is SGHRS and CDR2 is YFSETQ. The ends were cut back, 4 bases at V and 3 bases at J, with 12 bases in the middle. Written as DNA, the CDR3 is TGCGCCAGCAGCCCCACAGGGACGACAGATACGCAGTATTTT. Protein sequence: CASSPTGTTDTQYF.

This clone was detected a few times. The chain uses TRBV2 and TRBJ2-2; D uncertain. Germline V gives CDR1 SNHLY, CDR2 FYNNEI. Trimming removed 6 bases at V and 4 bases at J, with 15 bases between. CDR3 length: 15 amino acids. The DNA for the CDR3 is TGTGCCAGCAGGCTCGACACGCATTTCACCGGGGAGCTGTTTTTT. Its translation: CASRLDTHFTGELFF.